The 29 T cell receptor beta chains below were found in one sample sequenced in a study of cytomegalovirus exposure and HLA in healthy donors. A multiplex PCR was run with 60 Vbeta primers and 13 Jbeta primers. Sequenced by immunoSEQ multiplex PCR; TCRdb stores in-frame clones only, minus some. The sample has 90,000 to 110,000 clones, more than 80% seen once; the top ten hold about 5.9%. Specimen: PBMCs. The source of these receptors is a young man in good health and CMV-seronegative.

The chain has TRBV6-5 and TRBJ2-7, with no clear D. This CDR3 is built from 15 residues. V lost 0 bases and J 0 bases, leaving 9 bases between the germline ends. CDR1 is MNHEY and CDR2 is SVGAGI in the germline V gene. The CDR3 bases are TGTGCCAGCAGTTACTCAAGCCCGGGCTCCTACGAGCAGTACTTC. This translates into CASSYSSPGSYEQYF.

This clone was seen once. The J gene is TRBJ2-1, the V gene TRBV18, with D uncertain. The germline V gene encodes CDR1 KGHSH and CDR2 LQKENI. Trimming removed 0 bases from V and 0 bases from J, with 9 bases in between. The CDR3 is 16 residues long. CDR3 region: CASSPPAASSYNEQFF. The DNA for the CDR3 is TGTGCCAGCTCACCACCGGCGGCAAGCTCCTACAATGAGCAGTTCTTC.

The CDR3 coding sequence is TGTGCCAGCAGTTTTGGCAGGAACACCGGGGAGCTGTTTTTT. It specifies CASSFGRNTGELFF. V is TRBV6-5 and J is TRBJ2-2; D not resolved. CDR3 length: 14 residues. V was trimmed by 4 bases and J by 1 base, leaving 7 bases between them. CDR1 and CDR2 from the germline V gene are MNHEY and SVGAGI.

The V call is TRBV4-1, the J call TRBJ1-3; D might be TRBD1 (6 bases). The CDR3 is 15 residues long. Germline assignment: CDR1 MGHRA and CDR2 YSYEKL. The V gene lost 5 bases and the J gene lost 2 bases, with 13 bases spanning the gap. CDR3 bases: TGCGCCAGCAGCAACAGGGAAAGCCCTGGAAACACCATATATTTT. Protein sequence: CASSNRESPGNTIYF.

This rearrangement joins TRBV29-1 to TRBJ2-7; weak D call: TRBD1 (7 bases). With 3 bases removed from V and 4 bases from J, the gap between germline ends came to 16 bases. Germline values: CDR1 SQVTM, CDR2 ANQGSEA. The length of the CDR3 is 14 residues. CDR3 sequence reads: CSVDTGEDWYEQYF. DNA for the CDR3: TGCAGCGTTGATACAGGGGAGGATTGGTACGAGCAGTACTTC.

This sequence joins TRBV7-8 and TRBJ2-5, with TRBD2 matching 7 bases. The CDR3 is made up of 14 amino acids. Trimming removed 3 bases from V and 4 bases from J; junction bases left unmatched: 5. Germline CDR1 is SGHVS and CDR2 is FQNEAQ. The CDR3 nucleotides are TGTGCCAGCAGCTTGGGAGGGAGAGGAGAGACCCAGTACTTC. Translation: CASSLGGRGETQYF.

This clone has just one count. This chain joins TRBV30 and TRBJ2-2; the D gene is possibly TRBD2 (7 bases). Germline assignment: CDR1 GTSNPN and CDR2 SVGIG (reference sequence). V lost 3 bases and J 7 bases, leaving 15 bases between the germline ends. The CDR3 totals 14 residues. The CDR3 region is CAWRWEGGYGELFF. The CDR3 coding sequence is TGTGCCTGGAGGTGGGAGGGGGGATACGGGGAGCTGTTTTTT.

This sequence joins TRBV5-1 and TRBJ2-3; 8 nucleotides match TRBD1. Germline CDR1 and CDR2: SGHRS and YFSETQ. This CDR3 spans 14 amino acids. The V gene end was trimmed by 0 bases and the J gene end by 6 bases; junction bases not matched to a gene: 3. This chain's CDR3 is CASSLGRGQDTQYF. The CDR3 bases are TGCGCCAGCAGCTTGGGCAGGGGGCAGGATACGCAGTATTTT. The full variable domain, its missing parts supplied by reference TRBV5-1 and TRBJ2-3, is KAGVTQTPRYLIKTRGQQVTLSCSPISGHRSVSWYQQTPGQGLQFLFEYFSETQRNKGNFPGRFSGRQFSNSRSEMNVSTLELGDSALYLCASSLGRGQDTQYFGPGTRLTVL.

CDR3 sequence reads: CASSAGDYGYTF. The CDR3 DNA is TGTGCCAGCTCCGCGGGGGATTATGGCTACACCTTC. The rearrangement joins TRBV6-5 to TRBJ1-2; D may be TRBD1 (5 bases). The CDR3 consists of 12 residues. The V gene's germline CDR1 is MNHEY and CDR2 SVGAGI. V lost 8 bases to trimming and J lost 5 bases, with 12 bases between them.

V gene TRBV7-3 combines with J gene TRBJ2-1; D might be TRBD2 (6 bases). Trimming shortened V by 6 bases and J by 7 bases, and 16 bases separated the two germline ends. CDR3 length: 14 residues. CDR1 and CDR2 (germline): SGHTA, FQGTGA. CDR3 DNA sequence: TGTGCCAGCAGTCCAAGGTTTGGGGGGAATGAGCAGTTCTTC. It is translated as CASSPRFGGNEQFF.

The chain joins TRBV11-3 to TRBJ2-1; the D is unclear. Germline V gene lookup returns CDR1 SGHNT and CDR2 YENEEA. This CDR3 contains 13 residues. V lost 3 bases and J 7 bases, leaving 10 bases between the germline ends. The CDR3 reads CASSFAPKNEQFF. The CDR3 nucleotides are TGTGCCAGCAGCTTTGCCCCTAAGAATGAGCAGTTCTTC.

This clone appeared once. This rearrangement joins TRBV27 to TRBJ1-3, with D perhaps matching TRBD1 (5 bases). Trimming cost V 5 bases and J 1 base, with 21 bases left between them. CDR1 MNHEY and CDR2 SMNVEV come from the germline V gene (reference sequence). The CDR3 is 18 residues long. The CDR3 nucleotides read TGTGCCAGCAGTCGTTCGGGGGTACCGGGAGAATCTGGAAACACCATATATTTT. This codes for CASSRSGVPGESGNTIYF.

This clone was found a few times. CDR3 nucleotides: TGCGCCAGCAGCCAAGGGGGACAGGGGTACACTGAAGCTTTCTTT. As protein: CASSQGGQGYTEAFF. The V call is TRBV4-3, the J call TRBJ1-1; 10 nucleotides agree with TRBD1. From germline, CDR1 is LGHNA and CDR2 YSLEER. The CDR3 has 15 amino acids. V was pared by 1 base and J by 3 bases, with 2 bases of the junction left unmatched.

This sequence joins TRBV19 and TRBJ2-1, with D unresolved. Per germline, CDR1 LNHDA and CDR2 SQIVND (reference sequence). CDR3 length equals 16 residues. Trimming took 5 bases from V and 5 from J, leaving 19 bases between them. The CDR3 loop is CASSLPTAAGHNEQFF. DNA for the CDR3: TGTGCCAGTAGTCTCCCGACTGCGGCCGGCCACAATGAGCAGTTCTTC.

The chain uses TRBV27 and TRBJ2-7; 7 bases agree with TRBD1. Germline CDR1 MNHEY, CDR2 SMNVEV (reference sequence). The ends lost 6 bases at V and 1 base at J; junction bases unmatched: 9. There are 15 residues in the CDR3. The CDR3 sequence: CASSPWDSFSYEQYF. DNA of the CDR3: TGTGCCAGCAGCCCATGGGACAGCTTTTCCTACGAGCAGTACTTC.

This sequence joins TRBV6-6 and TRBJ1-1, with D uncertain. This CDR3 spans 12 amino acids. Per the germline V gene, CDR1 is MNHNY and CDR2 is SVGAGI (reference sequence). The V end lost 6 bases, the J end lost 0 bases, and 5 bases lay between the germline ends. The CDR3 region is CASRYLNTEAFF. CDR3 sequence (DNA): TGTGCCAGCAGATATCTGAACACTGAAGCTTTCTTT.

The V call is TRBV28, the J call TRBJ2-7, with a possible D match to TRBD1 (5 bases). From germline, CDR1 is MDHEN and CDR2 SYDVKM. Trimming cost V 6 bases and J 3 bases, with 21 bases left between them. The CDR3 contains 16 residues. The CDR3 sequence: CASSYSPAGINYEQYF. The CDR3, as DNA: TGTGCCAGCAGCTACTCCCCCGCAGGGATTAACTACGAGCAGTACTTC. Filled out from reference TRBV28 and TRBJ2-7, the complete variable domain reads DVKVTQSSRYLVKRTGEKVFLECVQDMDHENMFWYRQDPGLGLRLIYFSYDVKMKEKGDIPEGYSVSREKKERFSLILESASTNQTSMYLCASSYSPAGINYEQYFGPGTRLTVT.

This chain connects TRBV28 to TRBJ2-1; D is possibly TRBD2 (7 bases). With 1 base removed from V and 1 base from J, the gap between germline ends came to 20 bases. CDR1 and CDR2 (germline): MDHEN, SYDVKM. The CDR3 runs to 19 residues. The CDR3 loop is CASSLSSVQGRGSYNEQFF. CDR3 bases: TGTGCCAGCAGTTTATCTTCCGTCCAGGGGAGGGGGTCCTACAATGAGCAGTTCTTC.

The chain combines TRBV10-3 with TRBJ1-5; 11 bases line up with TRBD1. The CDR3 length is 16 residues. The V and J ends lost 3 bases and 7 bases, in that order; junction bases with no gene match: 8. Germline assignment: CDR1 ENHRY and CDR2 SYGVKD. The CDR3 DNA is TGTGCCATCAGTGACCCCGGACAGGGGGCGCGGCAGCCCCAGCATTTT. Encoded protein: CAISDPGQGARQPQHF.

The gene calls are TRBV7-2 and TRBJ1-5; 9 nucleotides agree with TRBD1. There are 14 residues in the CDR3. With 5 bases clipped from V and 4 bases from J, the junction kept 3 bases outside the gene matches. CDR1 SGHTA and CDR2 FQGNSA come from the germline V gene. This chain's CDR3 is CASSTGQGNQPQHF. For the CDR3, the DNA is TGTGCCAGCAGCACGGGACAGGGTAATCAGCCCCAGCATTTT.

The chain recombines TRBV11-2 with TRBJ2-3, with a possible D match to TRBD2 (5 bases). Trimming took off 4 bases at V and 9 bases at J, with 20 bases between the two ends. Germline CDR1 is SGHAT and CDR2 is FQNNGV. This CDR3 spans 15 amino acids. In DNA form, the CDR3 reads TGTGCCAGCAGCTCCCGACTTAGGGAGCGTGGGACGCAGTATTTT. Encoded protein: CASSSRLRERGTQYF.

The gene calls are TRBV7-9 and TRBJ1-2; a weak D match, TRBD1 (5 bases). The germline V and J ends were trimmed by 1 base and 5 bases, with 11 bases remaining between them. The CDR3 has 14 amino acids. The germline gives CDR1 SEHNR, CDR2 FQNEAQ (reference sequence). CDR3 nucleotide sequence: TGTGCCAGCAGCTTAGATCTCGGGGGGTATGGCTACACCTTC. Protein product: CASSLDLGGYGYTF.

The J gene is TRBJ1-5, the V gene TRBV28, with a possible D match to TRBD1 (5 bases). Germline CDR1 and CDR2: MDHEN and SYDVKM. There are 13 residues in the CDR3. The ends were cut back, 1 base at V and 5 bases at J, with 6 bases in the middle. The CDR3 is CASSLLGHQPQHF. CDR3 DNA: TGTGCCAGCAGTTTATTGGGGCATCAGCCCCAGCATTTT.

V usage is TRBV4-3 and J usage is TRBJ2-1; the match to TRBD2 covers 15 bases. The junction had 8 bases not matched to a gene; V was cut back by 4 bases and J by 7 bases. CDR3 length: 17 residues. CDR1 is LGHNA and CDR2 is YSLEER in the germline V gene. This CDR3 is CASSLGLAGGPGNEQFF. DNA for the CDR3: TGCGCCAGCAGCCTAGGACTAGCGGGAGGGCCAGGGAATGAGCAGTTCTTC.

The chain is built from TRBV6-5 and TRBJ2-2; tentative D call: TRBD2 (6 bases). Trimming removed 0 bases at V and 6 bases at J, with 8 bases between. CDR1 MNHEY and CDR2 SVGAGI come from the germline V gene. The CDR3 consists of 14 residues. CDR3: CASSYSEGAGELFF. The CDR3 DNA sequence: TGTGCCAGCAGTTACTCGGAGGGCGCCGGGGAGCTGTTTTTT.

This clone appeared once. The chain couples TRBV18 to TRBJ2-3; D might be TRBD2 (6 bases). CDR1 and CDR2 (germline): KGHSH, LQKENI. V lost 8 bases to trimming and J lost 11 bases, with 14 bases between them. CDR3 length equals 11 residues. The CDR3 region is CASHRGLQQYF. CDR3 nucleotide sequence: TGTGCCAGCCACCGGGGGTTACAGCAGTATTTT.

The chain uses TRBV29-1 and TRBJ2-5; D is ambiguous. V lost 2 bases to trimming and J lost 5 bases, with 18 bases between them. CDR1 is SQVTM, CDR2 ANQGSEA, per germline. The CDR3 runs to 15 residues. The CDR3 DNA sequence: TGCAGCGTTGAATTTCGTAGCCGAAAATCGGAGACCCAGTACTTC. It encodes CSVEFRSRKSETQYF.

The rearrangement links TRBV2 to TRBJ1-2, with D maybe TRBD1 (6 bases). The germline gives CDR1 SNHLY, CDR2 FYNNEI. The V end was cut by 1 base, the J end by 3 bases, with 18 bases between. There are 17 residues in the CDR3. CDR3 coding DNA: TGTGCCAGCAGTGAAGAGTTGATACTGGGACAAGACTATGGCTACACCTTC. Residues: CASSEELILGQDYGYTF.

V gene TRBV30 combines with J gene TRBJ1-1, with D perhaps TRBD1 (6 bases). This CDR3 is 17 amino acids long. Germline V CDR1 and CDR2: GTSNPN, SVGIG (reference sequence). The ends were cut back, 0 bases at V and 1 base at J, with 18 bases in the middle. Written as DNA, the CDR3 is TGTGCCTGGAGTGTGAAAATACCGAGGGGGAAGAACACTGAAGCTTTCTTT. Its translation: CAWSVKIPRGKNTEAFF.